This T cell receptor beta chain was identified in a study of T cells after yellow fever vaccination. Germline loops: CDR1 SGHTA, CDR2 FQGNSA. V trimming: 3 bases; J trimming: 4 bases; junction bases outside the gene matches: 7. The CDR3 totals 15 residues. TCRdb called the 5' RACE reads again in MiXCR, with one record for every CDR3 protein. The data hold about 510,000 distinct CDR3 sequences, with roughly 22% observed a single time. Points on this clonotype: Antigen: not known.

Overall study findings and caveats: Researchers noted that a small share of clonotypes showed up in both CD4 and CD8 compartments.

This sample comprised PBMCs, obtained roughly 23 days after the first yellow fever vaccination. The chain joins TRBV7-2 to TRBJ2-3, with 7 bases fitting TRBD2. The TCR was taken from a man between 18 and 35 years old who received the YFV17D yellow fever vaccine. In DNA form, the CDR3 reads TGTGCCAGCAGCTTGAGCGGGGTGAGGTCAGATACGCAGTATTTT. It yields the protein CASSLSGVRSDTQYF.